The 3 T cell receptor beta chains below come from one sample, sequenced in a study of shared clonotypes between healthy human individuals. This table comes from immunoSEQ multiplex PCR, and its TCRdb copy is limited to in-frame clones, with some not included. The sample contains around 510,000 clones, 95% to 96% of which appear only once. The sequenced sample was naive CD4+ T cells sorted from blood. Subset in this sample: CD45RA+ positively selected. Source of these receptors: a woman in her 30s in good health.

Details on this clone: Additional DNA sequences in this sample encode the identical CDR3. V usage is TRBV19 and J usage is TRBJ2-3; no clear D gene. The CDR3 is 13 amino acids. CDR1 and CDR2 (germline): LNHDA, SQIVND (reference sequence). Trimming left V 3 bases short and J 1 base short, with 5 bases between. Here the CDR3 reads CASSIRGTDTQYF. The CDR3 bases are TGTGCCAGTAGTATTAGGGGCACAGATACGCAGTATTTT. Complete variable domain (other parts from reference TRBV19 and TRBJ2-3): DGGITQSPKYLFRKEGQNVTLSCEQNLNHDAMYWYRQDPGQGLRLIYYSQIVNDFQKGDIAEGYSVSREKKESFPLTVTSAQKNPTAFYLCASSIRGTDTQYFGPGTRLTVL.

The chain combines TRBV2 with TRBJ1-4, with TRBD1 identical over 9 bases. CDR3 size: 15 residues. CDR1 is SNHLY, CDR2 FYNNEI, per germline. J was trimmed by 7 bases and V by 6 bases; bases with no gene match: 9. This CDR3 reads CASSGQGFGGEKLFF. Here the CDR3 DNA reads TGTGCCAGCAGCGGACAGGGGTTCGGTGGTGAAAAACTGTTTTTT. Supplemented by reference TRBV2 and TRBJ1-4, the full variable domain reads EPEVTQTPSHQVTQMGQEVILRCVPISNHLYFYWYRQILGQKVEFLVSFYNNEISEKSEIFDDQFSVERPDGSNFTLKIRSTKLEDSAMYFCASSGQGFGGEKLFFGSGTQLSVL.

The CDR3 nucleotides are TGTGCCAGTAGTAATCTAGCGGGAGATAGCGAGCAGTACTTC. Its protein product is CASSNLAGDSEQYF. The genes are TRBV19 and TRBJ2-7, with TRBD2 identical over 10 bases. V trimming: 4 bases; J trimming: 6 bases; junction bases outside the gene matches: 6. This CDR3 is 14 amino acids long. The germline V gene encodes CDR1 LNHDA and CDR2 SQIVND (reference sequence).